These 29 T cell receptor beta chains came from one sample sequenced in a study of CD8+ T cells in alopecia areata. Extracted RNA was reverse transcribed, and the resulting cDNA served as sequencing template. Produced via immunoSEQ multiplex PCR; TCRdb's table is partial and in-frame only. The repertoire holds about 180,000 clones, with roughly 50% as singletons. Treatment given: oral pan-JAK inhibitor, 5-10 mg twice daily. Sequencing was performed on CD8+ T cells sorted from blood, taken at week 24, from a patient treated with tofacitinib. The receptors were sampled from a human donor with alopecia areata.

The rearrangement joins TRBV30 to TRBJ1-1; D gene uncertain. The V end lost 0 bases, the J end lost 4 bases, and 12 bases lay between the germline ends. The germline V gene has CDR1 GTSNPN and CDR2 SVGIG (reference sequence). The CDR3 runs to 14 residues. CDR3 region: CAWSVGGISTEAFF. The DNA for the CDR3 is TGTGCCTGGAGTGTAGGAGGGATTAGCACTGAAGCTTTCTTT.

V and J are TRBV27 and TRBJ2-7; D unclear. This CDR3 region has 11 residues. Trimming removed 5 bases from V and 6 bases from J, with 8 bases in between. Germline V gene lookup returns CDR1 MNHEY and CDR2 SMNVEV (reference sequence). In DNA form, the CDR3 reads TGTGCCAGCAGTCGCGGCAGCGAGCAGTACTTC. It translates to CASSRGSEQYF.

The genes are TRBV7-2 and TRBJ2-7; D is undetermined. In germline, CDR1 is SGHTA, CDR2 FQGNSA. The CDR3 length is 13 residues. Trimming stripped 5 bases from V and 3 bases from J, with 11 bases between. CDR3 region: CASSPNPGYEQYF. In DNA, the CDR3 is TGTGCCAGCAGCCCCAACCCCGGCTACGAGCAGTACTTC.

The chain uses TRBV9 and TRBJ2-3, with 9 bases that match TRBD2. V shed 7 bases, J shed 4 bases, and the junction held 4 bases outside the gene matches. Germline loops: CDR1 SGDLS, CDR2 YYNGEE. CDR3 length: 13 residues. In DNA form, the CDR3 reads TGTGCCAGCTCCGGCGGGGGGGCAGATACGCAGTATTTT. Translated, it gives CASSGGGADTQYF. Based on the CDR3 plus reference TRBV9 and TRBJ2-3, the full variable domain is DSGVTQTPKHLITATGQRVTLRCSPRSGDLSVYWYQQSLDQGLQFLIQYYNGEERAKGNILERFSAQQFPDLHSELNLSSLELGDSALYFCASSGGGADTQYFGPGTRLTVL.

The gene calls are TRBV11-2 and TRBJ2-1, with 13 bases that match TRBD2. Germline assignment: CDR1 SGHAT and CDR2 FQNNGV. V lost 4 bases, J lost 8 bases, and 8 bases stayed unmatched. The CDR3 is 16 amino acids. The CDR3 region has the DNA TGTGCCAGCAGCTCATCAGGGACTAGCGGGGTGTATGAGCAGTTCTTC. The encoded protein is CASSSSGTSGVYEQFF.

V gene TRBV7-2 combines with J gene TRBJ2-7; TRBD1 agrees at 11 bases. V lost 1 base, J lost 9 bases, and 5 bases stayed unmatched. CDR3 length equals 14 residues. Germline V gene sequence: CDR1 SGHTA, CDR2 FQGNSA. The CDR3 DNA is TGTGCCAGCAGCTTAGGGACAGGGGGCGAGGGGCAGTACTTC. It codes for CASSLGTGGEGQYF. Variable domain in full (rest from reference TRBV7-2 and TRBJ2-7): GAGVSQSPSNKVTEKGKDVELRCDPISGHTALYWYRQSLGQGLEFLIYFQGNSAPDKSGLPSDRFSAERTGGSVSTLTIQRTQQEDSAVYLCASSLGTGGEGQYFGPGTRLTVT.

V usage is TRBV29-1 and J usage is TRBJ2-7; D possibly corresponds to TRBD1 (6 bases). Germline CDR1 is SQVTM and CDR2 is ANQGSEA. V was shortened by 7 bases and J by 0 bases, with 16 bases between the two germline ends. The length of the CDR3 is 14 residues. CDR3 loop: CSALGDTVSYEQYF. DNA for the CDR3: TGCAGCGCCTTGGGGGACACCGTCTCCTACGAGCAGTACTTC.

In its sample, this clone was seen a few times. The rearrangement joins TRBV12-5 to TRBJ1-5; a possible D gene is TRBD1 (5 bases). CDR3 length: 14 amino acids. From germline, CDR1 is LGHNT and CDR2 FRNRAP. V was clipped by 7 bases and J by 6 bases, with 16 bases between them. CDR3 loop: CASDPGTAFQPQHF. The CDR3 DNA sequence: TGTGCTAGTGACCCCGGGACTGCCTTTCAGCCCCAGCATTTT.

As concerns this clone: The same CDR3 can be traced to other DNA sequences in this sample. The chain recombines TRBV5-1 with TRBJ1-1; unclear D gene. Trimming removed 2 bases at V and 5 bases at J, with 4 bases between. Looked up from germline, CDR1 is SGHRS and CDR2 is YFSETQ. The CDR3 loop spans 11 amino acids. The CDR3 sequence: CASSFGTEAFF. In DNA, the CDR3 is TGCGCCAGCAGCTTTGGTACTGAAGCTTTCTTT.

A word on this clone: At one boundary the junction diverges from the germline segment, which might be a read error. This chain connects TRBV6-5 to TRBJ1-1; D is ambiguous. Germline V gene data show CDR1 as MNHEY and CDR2 as SVGAGI. This CDR3 comprises 13 residues. In DNA form, the CDR3 reads TGTGCCAGCGGTTACATGATGAACACTGAAGCTTTCTTT. This encodes CASGYMMNTEAFF.

This clone was observed a few times. The sample carries other DNA sequences with the same CDR3. This chain links TRBV29-1 with TRBJ2-3; perhaps D is TRBD1 or TRBD2 (6 bases each). From germline, CDR1 is SQVTM and CDR2 ANQGSEA. The CDR3 has 12 amino acids. V lost 6 bases, J lost 6 bases, and 13 bases lay in between. The CDR3 region is CSVPQGGDTQYF. In nucleotides, the CDR3 is TGCAGCGTGCCACAGGGAGGTGATACGCAGTATTTT.

This clone occurred a few times. This CDR3 is also generated by other DNA sequences in the sample. The V call is TRBV5-6, the J call TRBJ1-2; 12 bases are shared with TRBD1. The length of the CDR3 is 13 residues. Germline lookup yields CDR1 SGHDT and CDR2 YYEEEE. With 4 bases clipped from V and 8 bases from J, the junction kept 3 bases outside the gene matches. CDR3 sequence: CASSLGTGGGYTF. For the CDR3, the DNA is TGTGCCAGCAGCCTGGGGACAGGGGGCGGCTACACCTTC. The variable domain in full, with the rest retrieved from reference TRBV5-6 and TRBJ1-2, is DAGVTQSPTHLIKTRGQQVTLRCSPKSGHDTVSWYQQALGQGPQFIFQYYEEEERQRGNFPDRFSGHQFPNYSSELNVNALLLGDSALYLCASSLGTGGGYTFGSGTRLTVV.

This clone has a handful of counts. The chain employs TRBV12-5 and TRBJ2-3, with a tentative D call TRBD2 (6 bases). V lost 8 bases and J 4 bases, leaving 10 bases between the germline ends. Germline V gene data show CDR1 as LGHNT and CDR2 as FRNRAP. CDR3 size: 12 residues. DNA for the CDR3: TGTGCTAGTCTGGGAGGACCAGATACGCAGTATTTT. Protein product: CASLGGPDTQYF.

The rearrangement uses TRBV4-3 and TRBJ2-7; D is undetermined. CDR3 size: 13 residues. Per germline, CDR1 LGHNA and CDR2 YSLEER. Trimming took 4 bases from V and 5 from J, leaving 12 bases between them. The CDR3 nucleotides read TGCGCCAGCAGCCTCACGGGTGTCCACGAGCAGTACTTC. As protein: CASSLTGVHEQYF.

This rearrangement joins TRBV29-1 to TRBJ1-2; D is perhaps TRBD1 (6 bases). The CDR3 is 14 residues long. Germline V gene data show CDR1 as SQVTM and CDR2 as ANQGSEA. Trimming removed 7 bases from V and 2 bases from J, with 17 bases in between. DNA of the CDR3: TGCAGCGACCGTACAGGGTTGGGGAACTATGGCTACACCTTC. The encoded protein is CSDRTGLGNYGYTF. Full variable domain (rest looked up from reference TRBV29-1 and TRBJ1-2): SAVISQKPSRDICQRGTSLTIQCQVDSQVTMMFWYRQQPGQSLTLIATANQGSEATYESGFVIDKFPISRPNLTFSTLTVSNMSPEDSSIYLCSDRTGLGNYGYTFGSGTRLTVV.

This clone was seen more than once but under ten times. V gene TRBV30 combines with J gene TRBJ2-3; 8 bases line up with TRBD1. Germline V gives CDR1 GTSNPN, CDR2 SVGIG (reference sequence). This CDR3 has 18 amino acids. After removal of 5 bases from V and 6 bases from J, the junction contained 22 bases not matched to a gene. The CDR3 region has the DNA TGTGCCTGGGAACCGGTTATTCAGGACAGGGTTCTTGGTGATACGCAGTATTTT. This gives the protein CAWEPVIQDRVLGDTQYF. Full variable domain (remainder filled in from reference TRBV30 and TRBJ2-3): SQTIHQWPATLVQPVGSPLSLECTVEGTSNPNLYWYRQAAGRGLQLLFYSVGIGQISSEVPQNLSASRPQDRQFILSSKKLLLSDSGFYLCAWEPVIQDRVLGDTQYFGPGTRLTVL.

This clone was recorded a few times. This chain joins TRBV27 and TRBJ2-7; D not resolved. Germline-derived CDR1 and CDR2 are MNHEY and SMNVEV (reference sequence). Between the trimmed V and J ends, which lost 2 bases and 0 bases, there was a span of 5 bases. The CDR3 contains 13 residues. DNA for the CDR3: TGTGCCAGCAGTTTACAGGCCTCCTACGAGCAGTACTTC. It specifies CASSLQASYEQYF.

The CDR3 DNA reads as TGCGCCAGCAGCCAAGGAAGGGAGTACAATGAGCAGTTCTTC. This translates into CASSQGREYNEQFF. The chain recombines TRBV4-3 with TRBJ2-1, with D possibly being TRBD2 (5 bases). The CDR3 runs to 14 residues. Per germline, CDR1 LGHNA and CDR2 YSLEER. Trimming removed 1 base from V and 4 bases from J, with 8 bases in between.

This clone was detected a few times. The chain links TRBV2 to TRBJ2-3, with 7 positions matching TRBD2. Trimming at V came to 0 bases and at J to 4 bases, leaving 7 bases not matched to a gene. CDR1 and CDR2 from the germline V gene are SNHLY and FYNNEI. The CDR3 has 16 residues. The CDR3 coding sequence is TGTGCCAGCAGTGAAGCGCTGGAGGGGAGGGCAGATACGCAGTATTTT. This gives the protein CASSEALEGRADTQYF. Looking up the rest from reference TRBV2 and TRBJ2-3 gives the full variable domain: EPEVTQTPSHQVTQMGQEVILRCVPISNHLYFYWYRQILGQKVEFLVSFYNNEISEKSEIFDDQFSVERPDGSNFTLKIRSTKLEDSAMYFCASSEALEGRADTQYFGPGTRLTVL.

The chain has TRBV5-1 and TRBJ1-1; maybe TRBD1 (6 bases). Trimming stripped 2 bases from V and 6 bases from J, with 14 bases between. Germline CDR1 reads SGHRS; CDR2 reads YFSETQ. The CDR3 runs to 14 residues. The CDR3 is CASSFWGLGAEAFF. The CDR3 DNA reads as TGCGCCAGCAGCTTCTGGGGGCTAGGGGCTGAAGCTTTCTTT. Based on the CDR3 plus reference TRBV5-1 and TRBJ1-1, the full variable domain is KAGVTQTPRYLIKTRGQQVTLSCSPISGHRSVSWYQQTPGQGLQFLFEYFSETQRNKGNFPGRFSGRQFSNSRSEMNVSTLELGDSALYLCASSFWGLGAEAFFGQGTRLTVV.

V gene TRBV5-4 combines with J gene TRBJ2-7, with D uncertain. From germline, CDR1 is SGHNT and CDR2 YYREEE (reference sequence). V was cut by 1 base and J by 3 bases, with 8 bases left in between. CDR3 length: 13 residues. CDR3 sequence reads: CASSLIGVYEQYF. The CDR3 DNA reads as TGTGCCAGCAGCTTGATAGGAGTCTACGAGCAGTACTTC.

This clone was detected a few times. V is TRBV15 and J is TRBJ1-3; no reliable D call. Germline CDR1 is LNHNV and CDR2 is YYDKDF (reference sequence). CDR3 length: 20 amino acids. Trimming stripped 8 bases from V and 4 bases from J, with 33 bases between. CDR3: CATFDEEEVDPATKGNTIYF. The CDR3 DNA reads as TGTGCCACCTTTGACGAGGAGGAAGTTGATCCCGCGACGAAGGGAAACACCATATATTTT.

This chain connects TRBV27 to TRBJ1-1; no clear D. Trimming took 4 bases from V and 4 from J, leaving 10 bases between them. The CDR3 sequence is 13 residues long. Germline-derived CDR1 and CDR2 are MNHEY and SMNVEV (reference sequence). The CDR3 sequence: CASSYLAGTEAFF. For the CDR3, the DNA is TGTGCCAGCAGTTACCTGGCGGGCACTGAAGCTTTCTTT.

The chain employs TRBV11-2 and TRBJ2-3, with a possible D match to TRBD2 (5 bases). Germline assignment: CDR1 SGHAT and CDR2 FQNNGV. Trimming left V 5 bases short and J 4 bases short, with 16 bases between. The CDR3 totals 15 residues. The CDR3 sequence is CASSPEGSSADTQYF. CDR3 nucleotide sequence: TGTGCCAGCAGCCCAGAGGGATCGTCCGCAGATACGCAGTATTTT.

V and J are TRBV7-9 and TRBJ2-7; no clear D gene. Trimming cost V 5 bases and J 3 bases, with 14 bases left between them. The germline V gene encodes CDR1 SEHNR and CDR2 FQNEAQ (reference sequence). The CDR3 consists of 14 residues. The chain's CDR3 is CASSPPSKGYEQYF. In DNA, the CDR3 is TGTGCCAGCAGCCCACCCTCCAAGGGCTACGAGCAGTACTTC.

About this clone itself: Other DNA sequences in the sample encode the same CDR3. This chain connects TRBV30 to TRBJ1-1; D remains ambiguous. Germline V gene sequence: CDR1 GTSNPN, CDR2 SVGIG (reference sequence). This CDR3 region has 12 residues. V lost 2 bases and J 1 base, leaving 5 bases between the germline ends. CDR3 in DNA: TGTGCCTGGAGTTTTGGGAACACTGAAGCTTTCTTT. As protein: CAWSFGNTEAFF. Complete variable domain (other parts from reference TRBV30 and TRBJ1-1): SQTIHQWPATLVQPVGSPLSLECTVEGTSNPNLYWYRQAAGRGLQLLFYSVGIGQISSEVPQNLSASRPQDRQFILSSKKLLLSDSGFYLCAWSFGNTEAFFGQGTRLTVV.

This clone appeared a few times. V gene TRBV12-5 combines with J gene TRBJ1-5; unclear D gene. The length of the CDR3 is 12 residues. CDR1 and CDR2 (germline): LGHNT, FRNRAP. The CDR3 nucleotides are TGTGCCTCGAATCGGGGCAATCAGCCCCAGCATTTT. This codes for CASNRGNQPQHF.

This clone was detected a few times. V gene TRBV29-1 combines with J gene TRBJ1-1; D might be TRBD1 (5 bases). Germline V lookup: CDR1 SQVTM, CDR2 ANQGSEA. CDR3 length: 10 amino acids. V lost 6 bases and J lost 7, with 9 bases in between. The CDR3 region has the DNA TGCAGCGTGGCGGGGCTTGAAGCTTTCTTT. Amino acids: CSVAGLEAFF.

The genes are TRBV6-6 and TRBJ1-5; TRBD1 is a possible D gene (6 bases). Trimming took 5 bases from V and 1 from J, leaving 9 bases between them. The germline V gene encodes CDR1 MNHNY and CDR2 SVGAGI (reference sequence). The CDR3 runs to 14 residues. CDR3 protein: CASSKQGSNQPQHF. In DNA form, the CDR3 reads TGTGCCAGCAGTAAACAGGGAAGCAATCAGCCCCAGCATTTT.